The source of this T cell receptor (beta chain) is a study of cytomegalovirus exposure and HLA in healthy donors. Study-wide results and caveats: CMV serostatus was the only immune exposure information that was available. There were 150 to 200 TCR beta chains listed as cytomegalovirus-associated. TCR beta V- and J-gene trimming was later associated with a missense DCLRE1C variant. The classifier reportedly diagnosed cytomegalovirus status with high specificity and sensitivity.

Comments on this clone: The antigen is unknown.

CDR1 is SGHTA and CDR2 is FQGTGA in the germline V gene. Unmatched junction bases numbered 10, after V lost 4 bases and J lost 0 bases. This CDR3 has 17 amino acids. A multiplex PCR was run with 60 Vbeta primers and 13 Jbeta primers. The table came from immunoSEQ multiplex PCR; TCRdb's copy has only in-frame clones and leaves some out. The table lists about 160,000 clones, approximately 81% of them singletons. The receptor was derived from a female donor in good health and CMV-seronegative. The V call is TRBV7-3, the J call TRBJ1-1, with 8 bases lining up with TRBD1. Sample: PBMCs. The CDR3 region has the DNA TGTGCCAGCAGCTCGTGGACAGGGCTTACTATGAACACTGAAGCTTTCTTT. This codes for CASSSWTGLTMNTEAFF. The whole variable domain, remainder taken from reference TRBV7-3 and TRBJ1-1, is GAGVSQTPSNKVTEKGKYVELRCDPISGHTALYWYRQSLGQGPEFLIYFQGTGAADDSGLPNDRFFAVRPEGSVSTLKIQRTERGDSAVYLCASSSWTGLTMNTEAFFGQGTRLTVV.